Below are 13 T cell receptor beta chains sequenced from a single sample in a study of T cells after yellow fever vaccination. TCRdb re-called the 5' RACE reads with MiXCR, one entry per CDR3 protein. The data contain 550,000 or so distinct CDR3 sequences, about 19% of them singletons. The source material was PBMCs, sampled 15 days after the yellow fever booster vaccination. The receptors derive from a man aged 25 to 40 who received the YFV17D yellow fever vaccine.

The rearrangement uses TRBV20-1 and TRBJ2-5, with a weak D call TRBD2 (7 bases). This CDR3 is 13 amino acids long. The V end lost 4 bases, the J end lost 4 bases, and 13 bases lay between the germline ends. Germline loops: CDR1 DFQATT, CDR2 SNEGSKA (reference sequence). Written as DNA, the CDR3 is TGCAGTGCTAACGGAAGGGGGGGAGAGACCCAGTACTTC. Translated: CSANGRGGETQYF.

The chain combines TRBV20-1 with TRBJ2-7; maybe TRBD2 (5 bases). Trimming pared 3 bases from V and 4 bases from J, leaving 16 bases between. Germline V gene data show CDR1 as DFQATT and CDR2 as SNEGSKA (reference sequence). This CDR3 comprises 14 residues. CDR3 amino acids: CSASEGGPGYEQYF. In DNA, the CDR3 is TGCAGTGCTAGCGAAGGCGGTCCGGGGTACGAGCAGTACTTC.

This clonotype was observed a few times. V is TRBV25-1 and J is TRBJ1-2; D may be TRBD1 (5 bases). Trimming cost V 10 bases and J 13 bases, with 22 bases left between them. CDR1 MGHDK and CDR2 SYGVNS come from the germline V gene. CDR3 length: 12 amino acids. The CDR3 spells CAIDRDGVLVTF. CDR3 nucleotide sequence: TGTGCCATCGACCGGGACGGAGTATTGGTCACCTTC.

The genes are TRBV2 and TRBJ2-7; 10 bases are shared with TRBD2. The ends lost 6 bases at V and 7 bases at J; junction bases unmatched: 9. Germline V gives CDR1 SNHLY, CDR2 FYNNEI. The CDR3 loop spans 14 amino acids. CDR3 loop: CASRSGRALGEQYF. CDR3 in DNA: TGTGCCAGCAGAAGCGGGAGGGCCCTCGGAGAGCAGTACTTC.

In this sample, this clonotype turned up a few times. The genes are TRBV7-9 and TRBJ2-7, with TRBD2 identical over 8 bases. V lost 6 bases and J lost 5; bases outside the gene matches: 6. The length of the CDR3 is 13 residues. CDR1 SEHNR and CDR2 FQNEAQ come from the germline V gene (reference sequence). The CDR3 nucleotides are TGTGCCAGCAGTTATGGGACTAGTGACGAGCAGTACTTC. Its translation: CASSYGTSDEQYF.

V gene TRBV20-1 combines with J gene TRBJ2-1; no definite D call. The germline V and J ends were trimmed by 0 bases and 8 bases, with 11 bases remaining between them. The CDR3 extends over 13 amino acids. Germline values: CDR1 DFQATT, CDR2 SNEGSKA (reference sequence). CDR3: CSARDSRLYEQFF. The CDR3 bases are TGCAGTGCTAGAGACTCCCGCCTTTATGAGCAGTTCTTC.

This clonotype has just a few counts. V usage is TRBV7-2 and J usage is TRBJ1-4, with 11 bases matching TRBD1. Germline CDR1 reads SGHTA; CDR2 reads FQGNSA. With V trimmed by 5 bases and J by 6 bases, 2 bases remained unmatched. CDR3 length: 14 amino acids. The CDR3 here is CASSLDRGHEKLFF. As DNA, the CDR3 is TGTGCCAGCAGCCTGGACAGGGGGCATGAAAAACTGTTTTTT.

This chain links TRBV20-1 with TRBJ2-2; TRBD2 agrees at 9 bases. Unmatched junction bases numbered 12, after V lost 3 bases and J lost 7 bases. The CDR3 consists of 16 residues. CDR1 is DFQATT and CDR2 is SNEGSKA in the germline V gene (reference sequence). The CDR3: CSASRGASGMGGELFF. The CDR3 nucleotides are TGCAGTGCTAGCCGGGGGGCTAGCGGGATGGGCGGGGAGCTGTTTTTT.

There are a few counts of this clonotype. The J gene is TRBJ1-1, the V gene TRBV28, with no clear D. With 5 bases removed from V and 11 bases from J, the gap between germline ends came to 12 bases. The CDR3 covers 11 residues. Germline V gene sequence: CDR1 MDHEN, CDR2 SYDVKM. The CDR3: CASSTNPKAFF. The CDR3 DNA reads TGTGCCAGCAGTACGAACCCCAAGGCTTTCTTT.

This clonotype was found a few times. V gene TRBV7-9 combines with J gene TRBJ2-4, with D perhaps matching TRBD1 (6 bases). V was trimmed by 1 base and J by 15 bases, leaving 16 bases between them. Germline V gene lookup returns CDR1 SEHNR and CDR2 FQNEAQ (reference sequence). The CDR3 is 13 amino acids. CDR3 DNA: TGTGCCAGCAGCTTAGTGAGGGACACGGATCGGTACTTC. Translated, it gives CASSLVRDTDRYF.

V usage is TRBV24-1 and J usage is TRBJ2-6, with D hard to call. The V gene's germline CDR1 is KGHDR and CDR2 SFDVKD. V was clipped by 3 bases and J by 0 bases, with 11 bases between them. The CDR3 contains 17 residues. In DNA, the CDR3 is TGTGCCACCAGTGATACCGGACCGTACTCTGGGGCCAACGTCCTGACTTTC. Amino acid sequence: CATSDTGPYSGANVLTF.

This clonotype occurred many times. The chain employs TRBV5-1 and TRBJ2-7; 7 bases are shared with TRBD2. CDR1 is SGHRS, CDR2 YFSETQ, per germline. The CDR3 has 16 residues. Unmatched junction bases numbered 9, after V lost 3 bases and J lost 0 bases. CDR3 nucleotides: TGCGCCAGCAGCTGGACTGAGCGCGGGAGCTCCTACGAGCAGTACTTC. It yields the protein CASSWTERGSSYEQYF. Supplemented by reference TRBV5-1 and TRBJ2-7, the full variable domain reads KAGVTQTPRYLIKTRGQQVTLSCSPISGHRSVSWYQQTPGQGLQFLFEYFSETQRNKGNFPGRFSGRQFSNSRSEMNVSTLELGDSALYLCASSWTERGSSYEQYFGPGTRLTVT.

The chain couples TRBV7-2 to TRBJ2-1, with 9 bases lining up with TRBD2. V was clipped by 5 bases and J by 3 bases; unmatched bases: 8. The CDR3 contains 16 residues. Germline CDR1 and CDR2: SGHTA and FQGNSA. CDR3 sequence (DNA): TGTGCCAGCAGCCCACCGGGACTAGCTTTCTACAATGAGCAGTTCTTC. It yields the protein CASSPPGLAFYNEQFF.